This record concerns one T cell receptor (beta chain) sequence. The target of this receptor is not known. No much larger clone is present one base from it, and per-base qualities are unavailable. TCRbeta CDR3 regions were amplified from genomic DNA by means of the immunoSEQ Assay, a bias-controlled multiplex PCR. The study's processing was this. Nucleated cell counts per sample were estimated from amplification of reference gene primers within the assay. To quantify the absolute abundance of each unique TCRbeta CDR3 rearrangement, sequence reads were collapsed and filtered. For each sample, productive Simpson clonality was calculated as the square root of Simpson's diversity index over productive rearrangements. The immuneACCESS repertoire file appears here via TCRdb, limited to in-frame rearrangements. These files lack a portion of the clones; in checked studies, under half of the deficit traces to unresolved V genes, and the cause of the others is not known. V and J calls and clone size come straight from that table; D and trimming were deduced from the DNA. The sample profile shows about 270,000 clones; 88% of them were found once. Together, the top ten hold 0.75% to 1% of the sample.

Measured from the cysteine to the phenylalanine, the CDR3 is 11 residues long. The CDR3 DNA has 33 bases and is translated from base 1. CDR1 and CDR2, looked up from the germline V gene (reference sequence), are GTSNPN and SVGIG. V and J are truncated by 0 bases and 9 bases respectively, leaving an intervening sequence of 8 bases. The source of the sample is a study of blood T cell repertoires in COVID-19 (dated by TCRdb to 2018 to 2021). Context from the whole study: The collaborator samples originated in the United States, Italy and Spain and spanned the acute and convalescent phases of COVID-19. The prospective study material was composed of cDNA or gDNA derived from T cells, B-cell-depleted T cells, or PBMCs. Samples came from the ongoing ImmuneRACE study (first 160 participants) plus 1,254 subjects from 6 global collaborators. Sample metadata almost always included a de-identified subject ID, COVID-19 status, age in years and sex. Deeply sampled blood TCRbeta repertoires from subjects exposed to, actively infected with, or recovered from COVID-19 were included in the dataset. A freely available public database, intended as a resource for researchers studying the immune response to SARS-CoV-2, is where the repertoires were released. Where HLA class I and class II types were available, the types were taken from metadata supplied by the sample provider, not from assay-based typing.

Overall study outcomes, separate from this receptor: Clinical and demographic metadata were provided uncurated, with the amount varying by source and participant.

Participants in the prospective study were aged 18 to 89 years, lived in approximately 26 United States geographic areas, and enrolled through a virtual design. In the prospective study, cohorts were assigned on the basis of participant-reported clinical history obtained from a screening survey and a study questionnaire. For ImmuneRACE Cohort 3, a participant was defined as recovered based on two consecutive negative NP/OP PCR tests, clearance by a healthcare professional, or resolution of symptoms. Each participant in the prospective study had whole blood, serum and a nasopharyngeal or oropharyngeal swab collected by mobile phlebotomists. Additional blood draws and questionnaires over an approximately 2-month period could optionally be provided by prospective study participants. Before DNA extraction, prospective study blood samples were shipped either frozen or at room temperature.

This TCR came from a woman aged 30 to 39 who had recovered from COVID-19. Rearrangement joined TRBV30 to TRBJ1-1, and possibly TRBD1, on 6 matching bases. Input material: PBMCs or T cells enriched from blood (not recorded which). In nucleotides, the sequence is TGTGCCTGGAGTGTAGGGGGAAAAGCTTTCTTT. The resulting protein is CAWSVGGKAFF.